Listed here is a single T cell receptor beta chain. Its matching antigen is unknown. The sample comes from a study of response to subunit inactivated influenza vaccine. The ends lost 0 bases at V and 2 bases at J; junction bases unmatched: 9. This CDR3 has 17 residues. Germline V gene data show CDR1 as DFQATT and CDR2 as SNEGSKA (reference sequence). Whole-study results and caveats: Few new T cells, the authors suggested, are recruited by each seasonal influenza vaccination.

TCRdb reprocessed the RT-PCR reads via MiXCR and lists one record per CDR3 protein. The sample contains 400,000 to 650,000 distinct CDR3 sequences, around 7.9% of which appear only once. The TCR comes from a man aged 45-69 years who received an inactivated influenza vaccine. The V call is TRBV20-1, the J call TRBJ2-7; 11 bases align to TRBD2. Sequencing was performed on PBMCs from blood, taken less than 30 months after vaccination. CDR3 in amino acids: CSARDPRTSGSAYEQYF. The CDR3 bases are TGCAGTGCTAGAGATCCCAGGACTAGCGGGTCTGCCTACGAGCAGTACTTC.